This TCR beta chain was recorded in a study of blood T cell repertoires in COVID-19. Clones were read by immunoSEQ multiplex PCR, and TCRdb kept only the in-frame ones, dropping some. This sample has under 200,000 clones, with 60% to 80% found just once. The CDR3 length is 14 residues. Trimming stripped 4 bases from V and 2 bases from J, with 12 bases between. The germline V gene encodes CDR1 KGHSH and CDR2 LQKENI. This receptor was obtained from a man aged 55 to 69 with active or convalescent COVID-19. Specimen: peripheral blood. The chain links TRBV18 to TRBJ2-7; D gene unclear. CDR3 nucleotide sequence: TGTGCCAGCTCACTGAGTGCCCTTACCTACGAGCAGTACTTC. The encoded protein is CASSLSALTYEQYF.